A selection of T cell receptor beta chains follows, all from one sample in a study of long-term antiretroviral therapy in people with HIV. The table came from immunoSEQ multiplex PCR; TCRdb's copy has only in-frame clones and leaves some out. Among 16,000 or so clones listed, about 85% were seen once. The sequencing here drew on unsorted PBMCs, taken 0.5 years after starting antiretroviral therapy. The receptor set was obtained from a woman aged 40 to 50 with HIV. The CDR3 runs from the conserved cysteine through the conserved F or W. A D gene is named only where the DNA matches it firmly. A clone size is listed for some rows: how often the clone was seen (once, few, many), or a class if it is expanded.

d_call j_call v_call clone_size cdr3_aa cdr3_nt
NA TRBJ2-3 TRBV5-1 NA CASSLARDTQYF TGCGCCAGCAGCTTGGCTCGAGATACGCAGTATTTT
NA TRBJ1-4 TRBV6-1 NA CASSEVGEGEKLFF TGTGCCAGCAGTGAAGTCGGCGAAGGTGAAAAACTGTTTTTT
NA TRBJ1-3 TRBV27 NA CASRKTASGNTIYF TGTGCCAGCAGGAAGACCGCGTCTGGAAACACCATATATTTT
NA TRBJ1-1 TRBV6-4 NA CASSLQGGSTEAFF TGTGCCAGCAGCCTACAGGGTGGTAGCACTGAAGCTTTCTTT
TRBD1 TRBJ2-1 TRBV5-1 NA CASNGQDRSEQFF TGCGCCAGCAACGGACAGGATAGGAGTGAGCAGTTCTTC
NA TRBJ2-7 TRBV28 few CASSPGGYEQYF TGTGCCAGCAGTCCTGGGGGTTACGAGCAGTACTTC
TRBD1 TRBJ2-5 TRBV9 NA CASSVGGTGLWGTQYF TGTGCCAGCAGCGTAGGAGGGACAGGGCTATGGGGGACCCAGTACTTC
NA TRBJ2-3 TRBV7-3 once CASSLNGRSGDTQYF TGTGCCAGCAGCTTAAACGGCAGGTCGGGGGATACGCAGTATTTT
NA TRBJ2-7 TRBV7-8 NA CASSSLDTEVYEQYF TGTGCCAGCAGCTCCTTAGACACGGAGGTCTACGAGCAGTACTTC
TRBD2 TRBJ2-7 TRBV18 NA CASSLGLAGGSPSYEQYF TGTGCCAGCTCACTGGGACTAGCGGGAGGTAGCCCTTCCTACGAGCAGTACTTC
TRBD2 TRBJ2-7 TRBV7-9 few CASSPPGLAVYEQYF TGTGCCAGCAGCCCGCCGGGACTAGCGGTCTACGAGCAGTACTTC
TRBD1 TRBJ1-1 TRBV7-9 NA CASSSQGTVNTEAFF TGTGCCAGCAGCTCCCAGGGGACAGTGAACACTGAAGCTTTCTTT
NA TRBJ2-1 TRBV7-2 once CASSLLAGTNYPDEQFF TGTGCCAGCAGCTTATTGGCTGGGACAAATTACCCCGATGAGCAGTTCTTC
NA TRBJ1-2 TRBV28 NA CASSPMGGGHYGYTF TGTGCCAGCAGCCCAATGGGGGGGGGTCACTATGGCTACACCTTC